The 28 T cell receptor beta chains below come from one sample, sequenced in a study of blood T cell repertoires in COVID-19 (dated by TCRdb to between 2020 and 2021). Libraries were built with the immunoSEQ multiplex PCR assay. The table was pulled from immuneACCESS by TCRdb, which kept in-frame rearrangements only. Such tables lose some clones; where checked, under half of the loss comes from unresolved V genes, and the rest has no known cause. This sample comprises roughly 240,000 clones, around 90% of them detected only once. The top ten clones comprise 0.87% of the sample. The sequenced sample was PBMCs or T cells enriched from blood (not recorded which). The receptor set was obtained from a man over 45 who had been exposed to COVID-19.

The chain couples TRBV5-1 to TRBJ1-1; D might be TRBD1 (6 bases). Germline lookup yields CDR1 SGHRS and CDR2 YFSETQ. CDR3 size: 14 residues. With 3 bases removed from V and 9 bases from J, the gap between germline ends came to 18 bases. DNA for the CDR3: TGCGCCAGCAGCTACCGAGGGGGTTCGCTGAAAGCTTTCTTT. Protein sequence: CASSYRGGSLKAFF. The whole variable domain, remainder taken from reference TRBV5-1 and TRBJ1-1, is KAGVTQTPRYLIKTRGQQVTLSCSPISGHRSVSWYQQTPGQGLQFLFEYFSETQRNKGNFPGRFSGRQFSNSRSEMNVSTLELGDSALYLCASSYRGGSLKAFFGQGTRLTVV.

The chain couples TRBV7-6 to TRBJ1-2; 7 bases line up with TRBD1. The V gene's germline CDR1 is SGHVS and CDR2 FNYEAQ. J was trimmed by 6 bases and V by 0 bases; bases with no gene match: 7. This CDR3 has 15 residues. The CDR3 DNA is TGTGCCAGCAGCTTAGCTGAAGACAGGGTCGATGGCTACACCTTC. Protein product: CASSLAEDRVDGYTF. The full variable domain, with the rest looked up from reference TRBV7-6 and TRBJ1-2, is GAGVSQSPRYKVTKRGQDVALRCDPISGHVSLYWYRQALGQGPEFLTYFNYEAQQDKSGLPNDRFSAERPEGSISTLTIQRTEQRDSAMYRCASSLAEDRVDGYTFGSGTRLTVV.

The chain carries TRBV7-9 and TRBJ1-1; 7 positions agree with TRBD1. J gave up 5 bases and V 5 bases, and 11 bases lay outside the gene matches. Looked up from germline, CDR1 is SEHNR and CDR2 is FQNEAQ (reference sequence). The CDR3 loop spans 15 amino acids. DNA for the CDR3: TGTGCCAGCAGCCCATACACAGGGGTCTCTACTGAAGCTTTCTTT. Amino acid sequence: CASSPYTGVSTEAFF.

The chain has TRBV27 and TRBJ1-1, with 7 bases fitting TRBD1. The germline V gene encodes CDR1 MNHEY and CDR2 SMNVEV (reference sequence). The J segment lost 1 base and the V segment lost 3 bases, leaving 17 bases of the junction unmatched. The CDR3 length is 19 residues. Here the CDR3 reads CASSFHYFPGQVWNTEAFF. The CDR3 DNA reads TGTGCCAGCAGTTTCCATTATTTCCCCGGACAGGTCTGGAACACTGAAGCTTTCTTT.

A remark on this clone: This sample includes further DNA sequences coding for the same CDR3. The V gene is TRBV24-1, the J gene TRBJ1-4, with 12 positions matching TRBD1. V lost 4 bases, J lost 8 bases, and 4 bases stayed unmatched. The CDR3 is 15 amino acids. Per the germline V gene, CDR1 is KGHDR and CDR2 is SFDVKD. In DNA, the CDR3 is TGTGCCACCAGTGACGCCGGGACAGGGGGCGAAAAACTGTTTTTT. Translated: CATSDAGTGGEKLFF.

A word on this clone: The same CDR3 also results from other DNA sequences found in this sample. The chain joins TRBV5-1 to TRBJ2-3; 7 nucleotides agree with TRBD1. V shed 3 bases, J shed 2 bases, and the junction held 3 bases outside the gene matches. The CDR3 is made up of 14 amino acids. CDR1 and CDR2 from the germline V gene are SGHRS and YFSETQ. The CDR3 spells CASSSQGDTDTQYF. The CDR3 DNA sequence: TGCGCCAGCAGCTCGCAGGGGGACACAGATACGCAGTATTTT.

The gene calls are TRBV5-1 and TRBJ1-1; no clear D. The CDR3 is 14 residues long. Germline values: CDR1 SGHRS, CDR2 YFSETQ. V lost 1 base and J 0 bases, leaving 7 bases between the germline ends. Here the CDR3 reads CASSLWRMNTEAFF. The DNA of the CDR3 is TGCGCCAGCAGCTTGTGGCGGATGAACACTGAAGCTTTCTTT. The variable domain in full, with the rest retrieved from reference TRBV5-1 and TRBJ1-1, is KAGVTQTPRYLIKTRGQQVTLSCSPISGHRSVSWYQQTPGQGLQFLFEYFSETQRNKGNFPGRFSGRQFSNSRSEMNVSTLELGDSALYLCASSLWRMNTEAFFGQGTRLTVV.

This chain uses TRBV10-3 with TRBJ2-7; 9 positions match TRBD1. The CDR3 is 14 amino acids. The germline V gene encodes CDR1 ENHRY and CDR2 SYGVKD. The V gene end was trimmed by 0 bases and the J gene end by 4 bases; junction bases not matched to a gene: 1. The CDR3 sequence: CAISESTGGYEQYF. The CDR3 DNA is TGTGCCATCAGTGAGTCGACAGGGGGATACGAGCAGTACTTC.

The chain links TRBV7-3 to TRBJ2-7; D is possibly TRBD1 (5 bases). The V end lost 5 bases, the J end lost 1 base, and 21 bases lay between the germline ends. Germline V gene data show CDR1 as SGHTA and CDR2 as FQGTGA. The CDR3 totals 17 residues. The CDR3 nucleotides read TGTGCCAGCAGCAAAAGGTTTCAACCCGACAGTTCCTACGAGCAGTACTTC. Its translation is CASSKRFQPDSSYEQYF.

The chain couples TRBV10-3 to TRBJ1-4; D is unresolved. CDR1 and CDR2 (germline): ENHRY, SYGVKD. V was cut by 2 bases and J by 4 bases, with 8 bases left in between. CDR3 length: 14 amino acids. CDR3 sequence reads: CAISETGDNEKLFF. CDR3 in DNA: TGTGCCATCAGTGAGACCGGGGATAATGAAAAACTGTTTTTT.

A single count supports this clone. This chain links TRBV24-1 with TRBJ2-1, with 12 bases lining up with TRBD1. Trimming cost V 3 bases and J 4 bases; bases outside gene matches: 9. This CDR3 is 18 amino acids long. CDR1 and CDR2 from the germline V gene are KGHDR and SFDVKD. The CDR3 sequence: CATSDTGTGGDRYNEQFF. The CDR3 nucleotides are TGTGCCACCAGTGATACCGGGACAGGGGGCGATCGATACAATGAGCAGTTCTTC.

This clone was seen more than once but under ten times. The V call is TRBV12-3 or TRBV12-4, the J call TRBJ1-2; D is ambiguous. This CDR3 contains 13 residues. V lost 1 base and J lost 8, with 11 bases in between. This CDR3 reads CASSLGAGRGYTF. DNA of the CDR3: TGTGCCAGCAGTTTAGGGGCCGGTCGGGGCTACACCTTC.

V usage is TRBV7-3 and J usage is TRBJ2-5; D possibly corresponds to TRBD2 (7 bases). The germline V gene has CDR1 SGHTA and CDR2 FQGTGA. The CDR3 runs to 15 residues. V was cut by 5 bases and J by 3 bases, with 16 bases left in between. CDR3 sequence (DNA): TGTGCCAGCAGCCCGGGGGGCAGGGTCAAAGAGACCCAGTACTTC. It translates to CASSPGGRVKETQYF.

The chain uses TRBV15 and TRBJ1-2; D is perhaps TRBD1 (5 bases). CDR3 length: 14 amino acids. The V end was cut by 3 bases, the J end by 8 bases, with 16 bases between. Germline V gene data show CDR1 as LNHNV and CDR2 as YYDKDF (reference sequence). CDR3 sequence reads: CATSSNSEGKGYTF. In DNA form, the CDR3 reads TGTGCCACCAGCAGCAATTCGGAGGGGAAAGGCTACACCTTC.

With respect to this clone: This CDR3 is also generated by other DNA sequences in the sample. The chain links TRBV18 to TRBJ2-3; D call uncertain. The CDR3 is made up of 14 amino acids. Germline V gene lookup returns CDR1 KGHSH and CDR2 LQKENI. Deletions cut 0 bases from V and 3 bases from J, with 7 bases between. CDR3 protein: CASSPPSRTDTQYF. The CDR3 DNA is TGTGCCAGCTCACCACCCAGCAGGACAGATACGCAGTATTTT.

The gene calls are TRBV27 and TRBJ1-1, with 7 bases lining up with TRBD1. The CDR3 totals 15 residues. The V segment lost 4 bases and the J segment 1 base; nucleotides outside the gene matches: 6. CDR1 is MNHEY, CDR2 SMNVEV, per germline (reference sequence). In DNA form, the CDR3 reads TGTGCCAGCAGTTCCTGGACAGGATGGAACACTGAAGCTTTCTTT. Amino acids: CASSSWTGWNTEAFF.

The chain recombines TRBV28 with TRBJ2-4; D not certain. The V gene's germline CDR1 is MDHEN and CDR2 SYDVKM. The V end was cut by 6 bases, the J end by 0 bases, with 3 bases between. This CDR3 has 12 amino acids. The CDR3 sequence is CASSLAKNIQYF. DNA of the CDR3: TGTGCCAGCAGCCTAGCCAAAAACATTCAGTACTTC.

This clone was found a few times. The V and J genes are TRBV5-1 and TRBJ1-2, with D possibly being TRBD1 (5 bases). The CDR3 runs to 15 residues. From germline, CDR1 is SGHRS and CDR2 YFSETQ. The V end was cut by 4 bases, the J end by 2 bases, with 15 bases between. CDR3 nucleotides: TGCGCCAGCAGCCCCGGGGGGGAGCAGAACTATGGCTACACCTTC. Translation: CASSPGGEQNYGYTF.

This chain joins TRBV28 and TRBJ1-5; D is perhaps TRBD1 (5 bases). Germline values: CDR1 MDHEN, CDR2 SYDVKM. V lost 8 bases, J lost 1 base, and 24 bases lay in between. The length of the CDR3 is 18 residues. The CDR3 here is CASAKWGGGEISNQPQHF. For the CDR3, the DNA is TGTGCCAGCGCGAAGTGGGGCGGTGGGGAAATAAGCAATCAGCCCCAGCATTTT.

The V and J genes are TRBV30 and TRBJ2-5; maybe TRBD1 (5 bases). Trimming took off 0 bases at V and 6 bases at J, with 8 bases between the two ends. Per the germline V gene, CDR1 is GTSNPN and CDR2 is SVGIG (reference sequence). This CDR3 has 12 amino acids. In DNA, the CDR3 is TGTGCCTGGAGTGTAATGGGGCAGACCCAGTACTTC. Translating gives CAWSVMGQTQYF.

V is TRBV4-1 and J is TRBJ1-2, with 9 bases lining up with TRBD1. With V trimmed by 1 base and J by 4 bases, 1 base remained unmatched. Germline CDR1 and CDR2: MGHRA and YSYEKL. This CDR3 has 14 amino acids. CDR3 region: CASSQGTGAYGYTF. The CDR3 bases are TGCGCCAGCAGCCAAGGGACAGGGGCCTATGGCTACACCTTC.

This clone was observed once. The gene calls are TRBV14 and TRBJ1-6; 8 bases agree with TRBD1. The V segment lost 2 bases and the J segment 7 bases; nucleotides outside the gene matches: 4. The CDR3 consists of 15 residues. The germline V gene has CDR1 SGHDN and CDR2 FVKESK. The CDR3 bases are TGTGCCAGCAGCCAACAGGGGGCTCGGAATTCACCCCTCCACTTT. Translating it yields CASSQQGARNSPLHF.

Comments on this clone: One end of the junction varies from germline; a read error may be responsible. The rearrangement links TRBV28 to TRBJ2-5; TRBD2 agrees at 15 bases. The germline V gene encodes CDR1 MDHEN and CDR2 SYDVKM. The CDR3 runs to 15 residues. CDR3: CASSKETLGLAGGHF. CDR3 DNA: TGTGCCAGCAGCAAAGAAACACTGGGACTAGCGGGGGGCCACTTC.

This clone was observed a single time. The V call is TRBV27, the J call TRBJ1-6, with 7 bases lining up with TRBD1. CDR1 and CDR2 (germline): MNHEY, SMNVEV (reference sequence). CDR3 length equals 15 residues. The junction had 8 bases not matched to a gene; V was cut back by 5 bases and J by 7 bases. The CDR3 DNA is TGTGCCAGCAGTCGGCTACGGGACAGCAATTCACCCCTCCACTTT. Protein product: CASSRLRDSNSPLHF.

The chain has TRBV27 and TRBJ1-5; tentative D call: TRBD1 (5 bases). V gave up 5 bases and J gave up 4 bases, with 15 bases separating them. Germline CDR1 MNHEY, CDR2 SMNVEV (reference sequence). This CDR3 has 15 residues. DNA of the CDR3: TGTGCCAGCAGTAGGGGCAGCGTTGGAAATCAGCCCCAGCATTTT. Its protein is CASSRGSVGNQPQHF.

The J gene is TRBJ2-7, the V gene TRBV28; 7 bases are a match to TRBD1. The CDR3 has 13 residues. Germline V gene lookup returns CDR1 MDHEN and CDR2 SYDVKM. V was clipped by 6 bases and J by 9 bases; unmatched bases: 11. The CDR3 DNA reads TGTGCCAGCAGCCTAAACGACAGGGTAGTGCAGTACTTC. Translating it yields CASSLNDRVVQYF.

This sequence joins TRBV19 and TRBJ1-5, with 7 bases aligning to TRBD1. The CDR3 runs 15 residues. Germline V lookup: CDR1 LNHDA, CDR2 SQIVND (reference sequence). The V gene end was trimmed by 4 bases and the J gene end by 1 base; junction bases not matched to a gene: 4. The CDR3 DNA follows: TGTGCCAGTAGTAGGGGACAGTACAGCAATCAGCCCCAGCATTTT. This codes for CASSRGQYSNQPQHF. The variable domain in full, completed from reference TRBV19 and TRBJ1-5, reads DGGITQSPKYLFRKEGQNVTLSCEQNLNHDAMYWYRQDPGQGLRLIYYSQIVNDFQKGDIAEGYSVSREKKESFPLTVTSAQKNPTAFYLCASSRGQYSNQPQHFGDGTRLSIL.

This clone occurred once. CDR3 sequence: CASSFNSRLRHNQPQHF. The CDR3 coding sequence is TGTGCCAGCAGCTTTAATTCTCGTTTGCGGCACAATCAGCCCCAGCATTTT. The chain is built from TRBV5-5 and TRBJ1-5; D call uncertain. Trimming left V 2 bases short and J 3 bases short, with 18 bases between. This CDR3 is 17 amino acids long. Germline V gene lookup returns CDR1 SGHKS and CDR2 YYEKEE (reference sequence).